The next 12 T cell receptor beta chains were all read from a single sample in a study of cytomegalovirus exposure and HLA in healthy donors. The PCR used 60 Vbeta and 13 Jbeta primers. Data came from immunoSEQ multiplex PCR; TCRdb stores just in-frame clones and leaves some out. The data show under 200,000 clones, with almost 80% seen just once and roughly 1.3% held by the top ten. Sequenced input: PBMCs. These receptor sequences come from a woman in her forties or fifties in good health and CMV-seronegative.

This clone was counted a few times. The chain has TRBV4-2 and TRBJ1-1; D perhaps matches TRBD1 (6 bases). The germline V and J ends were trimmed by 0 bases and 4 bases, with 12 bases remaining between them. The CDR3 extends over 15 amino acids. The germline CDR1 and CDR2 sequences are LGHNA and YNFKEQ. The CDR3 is CASSQDPRGTTEAFF. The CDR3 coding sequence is TGTGCCAGCAGCCAAGATCCGAGGGGGACCACTGAAGCTTTCTTT.

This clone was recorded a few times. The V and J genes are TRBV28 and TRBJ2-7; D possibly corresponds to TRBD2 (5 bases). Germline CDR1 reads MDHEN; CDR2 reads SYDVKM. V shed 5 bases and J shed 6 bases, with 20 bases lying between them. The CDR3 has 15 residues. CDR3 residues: CASSPPSSMGSEQYF. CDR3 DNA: TGTGCCAGCAGTCCCCCGAGTTCGATGGGGAGCGAGCAGTACTTC.

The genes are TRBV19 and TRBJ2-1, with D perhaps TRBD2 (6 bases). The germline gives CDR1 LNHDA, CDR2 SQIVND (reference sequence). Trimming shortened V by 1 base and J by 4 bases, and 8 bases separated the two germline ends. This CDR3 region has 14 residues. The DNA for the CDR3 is TGTGCCAGTAGTATAGGTGGGGGGTACAATGAGCAGTTCTTC. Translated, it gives CASSIGGGYNEQFF.

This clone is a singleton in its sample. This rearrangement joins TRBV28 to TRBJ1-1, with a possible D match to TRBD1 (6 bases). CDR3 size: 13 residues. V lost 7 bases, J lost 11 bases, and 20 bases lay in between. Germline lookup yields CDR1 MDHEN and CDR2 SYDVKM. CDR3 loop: CASTTVKAGAAFF. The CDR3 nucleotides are TGTGCCAGCACCACCGTAAAGGCAGGGGCCGCTTTCTTT.

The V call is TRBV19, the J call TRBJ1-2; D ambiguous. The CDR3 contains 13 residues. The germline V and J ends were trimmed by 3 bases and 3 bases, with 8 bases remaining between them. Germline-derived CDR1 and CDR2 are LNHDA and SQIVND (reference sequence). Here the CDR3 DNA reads TGTGCCAGTAGTATCCAGGCCTACTATGGCTACACCTTC. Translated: CASSIQAYYGYTF.

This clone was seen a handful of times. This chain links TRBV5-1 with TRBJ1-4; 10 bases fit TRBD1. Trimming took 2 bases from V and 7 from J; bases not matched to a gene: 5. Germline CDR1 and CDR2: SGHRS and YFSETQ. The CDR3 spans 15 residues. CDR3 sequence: CASSFSGTGAEKLFF. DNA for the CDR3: TGCGCCAGCAGCTTTTCGGGGACAGGGGCTGAAAAACTGTTTTTT.

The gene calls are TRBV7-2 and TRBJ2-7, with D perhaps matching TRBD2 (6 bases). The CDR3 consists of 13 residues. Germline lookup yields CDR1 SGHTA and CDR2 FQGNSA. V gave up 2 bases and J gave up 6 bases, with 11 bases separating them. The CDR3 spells CASSLRAGGEQYF. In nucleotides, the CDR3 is TGTGCCAGCAGCTTAAGGGCCGGGGGCGAGCAGTACTTC.

CDR3 region: CASSEPSPAGRTDTQYF. The DNA of the CDR3 is TGTGCCAGCAGTGAACCCTCGCCGGCGGGACGGACAGATACGCAGTATTTT. This chain joins TRBV2 and TRBJ2-3; possibly TRBD2 for D (6 bases). CDR3 size: 17 residues. Germline assignment: CDR1 SNHLY and CDR2 FYNNEI. Trimming removed 2 bases at V and 3 bases at J, with 18 bases between.

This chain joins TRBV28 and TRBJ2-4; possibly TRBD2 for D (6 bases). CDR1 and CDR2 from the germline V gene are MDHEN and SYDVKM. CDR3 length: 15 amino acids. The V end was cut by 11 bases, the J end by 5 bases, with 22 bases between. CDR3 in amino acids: CASFKSGVVENIQYF. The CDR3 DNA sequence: TGTGCCTCCTTTAAGTCGGGAGTCGTGGAAAACATTCAGTACTTC.

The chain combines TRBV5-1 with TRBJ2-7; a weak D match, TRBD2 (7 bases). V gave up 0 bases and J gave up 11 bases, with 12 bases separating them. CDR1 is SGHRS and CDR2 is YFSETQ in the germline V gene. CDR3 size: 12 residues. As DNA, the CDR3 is TGCGCCAGCAGCTTGGAGGGGGGGGCTGAGTACTTC. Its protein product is CASSLEGGAEYF.

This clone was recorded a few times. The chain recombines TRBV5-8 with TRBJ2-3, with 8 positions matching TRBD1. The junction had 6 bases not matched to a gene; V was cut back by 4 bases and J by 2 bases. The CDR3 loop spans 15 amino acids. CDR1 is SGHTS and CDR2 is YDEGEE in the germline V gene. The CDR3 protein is CASSIRQGNTDTQYF. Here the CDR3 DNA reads TGTGCCAGCAGCATTAGACAGGGGAACACAGATACGCAGTATTTT.

The CDR3 loop is CASRPTGGHNQPQHF. The CDR3 DNA sequence: TGTGCCAGCCGCCCTACAGGGGGCCATAATCAGCCCCAGCATTTT. V gene TRBV7-2 combines with J gene TRBJ1-5; 9 bases are a match to TRBD1. Germline values: CDR1 SGHTA, CDR2 FQGNSA. This CDR3 is built from 15 residues. The J segment lost 4 bases and the V segment lost 8 bases, leaving 9 bases of the junction unmatched.